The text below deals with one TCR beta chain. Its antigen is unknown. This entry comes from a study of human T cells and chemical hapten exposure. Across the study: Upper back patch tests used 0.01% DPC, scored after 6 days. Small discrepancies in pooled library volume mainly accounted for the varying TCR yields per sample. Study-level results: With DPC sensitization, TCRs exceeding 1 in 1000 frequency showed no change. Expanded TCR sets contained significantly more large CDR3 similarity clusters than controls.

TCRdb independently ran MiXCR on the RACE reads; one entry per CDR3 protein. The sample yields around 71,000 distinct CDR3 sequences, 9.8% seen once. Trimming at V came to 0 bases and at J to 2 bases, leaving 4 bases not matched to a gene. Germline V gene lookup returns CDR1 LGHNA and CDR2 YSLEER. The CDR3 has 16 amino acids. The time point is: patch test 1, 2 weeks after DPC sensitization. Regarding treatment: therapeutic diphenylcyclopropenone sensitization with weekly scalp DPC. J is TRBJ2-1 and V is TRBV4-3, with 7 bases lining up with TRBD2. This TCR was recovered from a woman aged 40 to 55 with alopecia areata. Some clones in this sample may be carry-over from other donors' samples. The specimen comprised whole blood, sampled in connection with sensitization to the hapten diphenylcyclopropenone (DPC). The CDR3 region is CASSQDRLAPYNEQFF. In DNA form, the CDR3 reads TGCGCCAGCAGCCAAGATAGACTAGCCCCCTACAATGAGCAGTTCTTC.